Listed here is a single TCR beta chain. The antigen is unknown. The data originate from a study of T-cell memory formation after mild COVID-19. Study background: Across donors, TCR clusters were largely donor specific.

The CDR3 covers 15 residues. CDR1 is SGHTA and CDR2 is FQGNSA in the germline V gene. The V gene lost 2 bases and the J gene lost 2 bases, with 9 bases spanning the gap. Each CDR3 protein gets one entry after TCRdb re-called the 5' RACE reads with MiXCR. The sample contains roughly 300,000 distinct CDR3 sequences, about an eighth of which appear only once. The study's findings and limits: CD4+ contracting clones were mainly CM and EM; CD8+ ones, EMRA.

The V and J genes are TRBV7-2 and TRBJ2-2; TRBD1 might be the D (6 bases). Sequenced sample: PBMCs or a T cell subset sorted from them (not recorded which). This TCR derives from a man in his late teens or twenties who had mild COVID-19 (a few samples of this study predate the infection). Cell type and time point are not known. In nucleotides, the CDR3 is TGTGCCAGCAGCTTACGGACAGAAAACACCGGGGAGCTGTTTTTT. Translation: CASSLRTENTGELFF.